The next 18 T cell receptor beta chains were all read from a single sample in a study of beta chain features in type 1 diabetes. Regarding the study as a whole: TCRB CDR3 length was moderately but significantly reduced in all four CD4+ subsets of Type 1 diabetes patients.

The antigens for these receptors are not known. Expressed TCRB transcripts got sequenced, as all isolated RNA was reverse transcribed. Assay used: immunoSEQ multiplex PCR; TCRdb lists only in-frame clones, some missing. Among 41,000 or so clones listed, around 63% were seen once. The sample taken for sequencing was Tregs from blood. The receptors derive from a man younger than 45 with type 1 diabetes. Some clones in this sample may be carry-over from other donors' samples.

The chain couples TRBV7-2 to TRBJ2-1, with 10 bases matching TRBD2. This CDR3 is built from 16 residues. The junction had 4 bases not matched to a gene; V was cut back by 1 base and J by 4 bases. Germline CDR1 reads SGHTA; CDR2 reads FQGNSA. DNA for the CDR3: TGTGCCAGCAGCTTAGATGCTAGCGGGGGATACAATGAGCAGTTCTTC. It yields the protein CASSLDASGGYNEQFF.

Only one count was recorded for this clone. V and J are TRBV29-1 and TRBJ1-2, with D uncertain. Germline CDR1 reads SQVTM; CDR2 reads ANQGSEA. Trimming shortened V by 1 base and J by 6 bases, and 6 bases separated the two germline ends. The CDR3 contains 11 residues. The CDR3 sequence: CSVEGSNGYTF. CDR3 nucleotides: TGCAGCGTTGAAGGGAGCAATGGCTACACCTTC.

V and J are TRBV2 and TRBJ2-5; 12 nucleotides agree with TRBD2. The CDR3 spans 18 residues. V shed 1 base and J 4 bases; nucleotides not matched to a gene: 10. Germline CDR1 is SNHLY and CDR2 is FYNNEI. The CDR3 loop reads CASSEGVLAGGVLETQYF. CDR3 DNA: TGTGCCAGCAGTGAAGGGGTACTAGCGGGGGGAGTTTTAGAGACCCAGTACTTC.

The CDR3 sequence: CASKRDRGHEQYF. The DNA of the CDR3 is TGTGCCAGCAAGAGGGACAGGGGACACGAGCAGTACTTC. V and J are TRBV27 and TRBJ2-5, with TRBD1 identical over 10 bases. The J call may be in error: the DNA end matches TRBJ2-7 better. Germline assignment: CDR1 MNHEY and CDR2 SMNVEV (reference sequence). The CDR3 contains 13 residues.

This clone was seen only once. The CDR3 sequence is CASTEGDGGAWETQYF. CDR3 in DNA: TGCGCCAGCACCGAAGGGGACGGGGGGGCCTGGGAGACCCAGTACTTC. The chain links TRBV5-1 to TRBJ2-5, with TRBD2 matching over 8 bases. J lost 5 bases, V lost 6 bases, and 15 bases had no gene match. Germline V gives CDR1 SGHRS, CDR2 YFSETQ. The CDR3 loop spans 16 amino acids.

The chain uses TRBV10-3 and TRBJ2-3; maybe TRBD2 (6 bases). Deletions cut 10 bases from V and 0 bases from J, with 17 bases between. The CDR3 is made up of 15 amino acids. The germline V gene encodes CDR1 ENHRY and CDR2 SYGVKD. The CDR3 region is CATGLGRGSTDTQYF. CDR3 in DNA: TGTGCCACCGGCCTCGGGCGGGGTAGCACAGATACGCAGTATTTT.

J is TRBJ2-2 and V is TRBV4-2; TRBD1 agrees at 9 bases. The germline V gene has CDR1 LGHNA and CDR2 YNFKEQ. V lost 7 bases to trimming and J lost 6 bases; unmatched junction nucleotides: 15. The length of the CDR3 is 17 residues. The DNA of the CDR3 is TGTGCCAGCAAAACGACAGGGGGGGTGAACAGAGCCGGGGAGCTGTTTTTT. Residues: CASKTTGGVNRAGELFF.

This chain joins TRBV6-1 and TRBJ1-1; TRBD1 is a possible D gene (6 bases). CDR1 and CDR2 from the germline V gene are MNHNS and SASEGT. The CDR3 loop spans 14 amino acids. Trimming pared 1 base from V and 5 bases from J, leaving 11 bases between. For the CDR3, the DNA is TGTGCCAGCAGTGAAGGGGGGGGCGGAACTGAAGCTTTCTTT. Translation: CASSEGGGGTEAFF.

The chain carries TRBV7-6 and TRBJ2-5, with D perhaps TRBD1 (7 bases). CDR1 is SGHVS, CDR2 FNYEAQ, per germline. This CDR3 region has 13 residues. V was pared by 6 bases and J by 7 bases, with 15 bases between. The CDR3 DNA sequence: TGTGCCAGCAGGGAGGGACAGATAGGGACCCAGTACTTC. Protein sequence: CASREGQIGTQYF.

V gene TRBV28 combines with J gene TRBJ1-1; no definite D call. CDR3 length: 11 amino acids. CDR1 is MDHEN, CDR2 SYDVKM, per germline. The CDR3 here is CAIATSIEAFF. The CDR3 DNA follows: TGTGCGATAGCAACTTCAATCGAAGCTTTCTTT.

This clone was detected only a few times. The V and J genes are TRBV6-1 and TRBJ1-1; unclear D gene. V lost 11 bases and J lost 2, with 9 bases in between. Looked up from germline, CDR1 is MNHNS and CDR2 is SASEGT. This CDR3 comprises 11 residues. CDR3 amino acids: CALRENTEAFF. As DNA, the CDR3 is TGTGCCCTCCGGGAAAACACTGAAGCTTTCTTT.

The CDR3 loop is CASSLTGESNQPQHF. CDR3 nucleotide sequence: TGTGCCAGCAGTCTGACAGGGGAGAGCAATCAGCCCCAGCATTTT. The chain links TRBV6-5 to TRBJ1-5, with 8 nucleotides matching TRBD1. V trimming: 5 bases; J trimming: 1 base; junction bases outside the gene matches: 4. Germline V CDR1 and CDR2: MNHEY, SVGAGI. CDR3 length: 15 amino acids.

The rearrangement uses TRBV7-2 and TRBJ2-7; 7 nucleotides align to TRBD1. CDR1 and CDR2 from the germline V gene are SGHTA and FQGNSA. The CDR3 extends over 13 amino acids. V lost 7 bases, J lost 4 bases, and 7 bases stayed unmatched. DNA of the CDR3: TGTGCCAGCACCGAGGGACAGATTTACGAGCAGTACTTC. Protein sequence: CASTEGQIYEQYF.

The rearrangement uses TRBV5-1 and TRBJ1-6; 7 nucleotides align to TRBD1. The V gene end was trimmed by 2 bases and the J gene end by 5 bases; junction bases not matched to a gene: 4. Germline CDR1 reads SGHRS; CDR2 reads YFSETQ. This CDR3 is 15 amino acids long. The CDR3 DNA follows: TGCGCCAGCAGCTTCCAGGGGGGCGATAATTCACCCCTCCACTTT. Its translation is CASSFQGGDNSPLHF.

The chain has TRBV7-8 and TRBJ2-2, with a possible D match to TRBD2 (7 bases). Trimming removed 5 bases from V and 3 bases from J, with 13 bases in between. The CDR3 is 15 residues long. CDR1 SGHVS and CDR2 FQNEAQ come from the germline V gene. Here the CDR3 DNA reads TGTGCCAGCAGCCGCCGGGGGGCGCACACCGGGGAGCTGTTTTTT. This sequence encodes CASSRRGAHTGELFF.

V usage is TRBV6-5 and J usage is TRBJ1-1; D possibly corresponds to TRBD1 (5 bases). The CDR3 totals 15 residues. Deletions cut 0 bases from V and 6 bases from J, with 14 bases between. In germline, CDR1 is MNHEY, CDR2 SVGAGI. Written as DNA, the CDR3 is TGTGCCAGCAGTTACTCAAACGTCAGGGTCCCTGAAGCTTTCTTT. Translating it yields CASSYSNVRVPEAFF.

The genes are TRBV7-9 and TRBJ1-1, with D perhaps matching TRBD1 (6 bases). Germline V CDR1 and CDR2: SEHNR, FQNEAQ (reference sequence). Trimming took off 5 bases at V and 3 bases at J, with 25 bases between the two ends. The CDR3 spans 18 residues. The CDR3 reads CASSPLAGRGGGDTEAFF. The CDR3 coding sequence is TGTGCCAGCAGCCCCTTGGCCGGCAGGGGTGGTGGTGACACTGAAGCTTTCTTT.

The genes are TRBV11-2 and TRBJ2-4; 9 bases match TRBD1. J was trimmed by 9 bases and V by 5 bases; bases with no gene match: 11. The germline V gene encodes CDR1 SGHAT and CDR2 FQNNGV. The CDR3 has 15 residues. The CDR3 loop is CASSPRTGVNVIQYF. Written as DNA, the CDR3 is TGTGCCAGCAGCCCGCGGACAGGGGTTAACGTCATTCAGTACTTC.